Shown below are 21 T cell receptor beta chains from a single sample sequenced in a study of cytomegalovirus exposure and HLA in healthy donors. The PCR made use of 60 Vbeta and 13 Jbeta primers. Data came from immunoSEQ multiplex PCR; TCRdb stores just in-frame clones and leaves some out. The listing contains over 100,000 clones. Sequencing was carried out using PBMCs. Receptors originate from a man aged 25-40 years in good health and CMV-seronegative.

V usage is TRBV28 and J usage is TRBJ2-7; D not resolved. The ends were cut back, 6 bases at V and 2 bases at J, with 11 bases in the middle. Germline V gene data show CDR1 as MDHEN and CDR2 as SYDVKM. The CDR3 covers 13 residues. The CDR3: CASSPHSAYEQYF. Here the CDR3 DNA reads TGTGCCAGCAGCCCTCACAGTGCCTACGAGCAGTACTTC. The full variable domain, in which reference TRBV28 and TRBJ2-7 provide the parts outside the CDR3, is DVKVTQSSRYLVKRTGEKVFLECVQDMDHENMFWYRQDPGLGLRLIYFSYDVKMKEKGDIPEGYSVSREKKERFSLILESASTNQTSMYLCASSPHSAYEQYFGPGTRLTVT.

The V gene is TRBV7-2, the J gene TRBJ1-1; D unresolved. V lost 5 bases and J lost 1, with 14 bases in between. The CDR3 spans 15 residues. Germline loops: CDR1 SGHTA, CDR2 FQGNSA. The CDR3 loop reads CASSPGELRNTEAFF. For the CDR3, the DNA is TGTGCCAGCAGCCCCGGTGAACTACGGAACACTGAAGCTTTCTTT.

J is TRBJ2-1 and V is TRBV19; TRBD2 aligns across 10 bases. Germline V gene lookup returns CDR1 LNHDA and CDR2 SQIVND (reference sequence). Germline trimming cut 5 bases from V and 7 bases from J; bases unmatched to any gene: 11. There are 16 residues in the CDR3. In nucleotides, the CDR3 is TGTGCCAGTAGTTCAAAGAGCGGGGGGGCCGCGAATGAGCAGTTCTTC. This encodes CASSSKSGGAANEQFF.

This chain joins TRBV30 and TRBJ2-6; TRBD2 might be the D (5 bases). CDR3 length: 17 residues. Germline V gene data show CDR1 as GTSNPN and CDR2 as SVGIG (reference sequence). V lost 2 bases, J lost 0 bases, and 14 bases lay in between. CDR3 residues: CAWSTETGSSGANVLTF. The DNA for the CDR3 is TGTGCCTGGAGTACGGAGACGGGGAGCTCTGGGGCCAACGTCCTGACTTTC.

CDR3 sequence reads: CASSAGVQETQYF. The DNA for the CDR3 is TGTGCCAGCAGCGCGGGAGTTCAAGAGACCCAGTACTTC. The chain links TRBV9 to TRBJ2-5; tentative D call: TRBD2 (6 bases). CDR1 is SGDLS, CDR2 YYNGEE, per germline. Trimming removed 3 bases from V and 2 bases from J, with 8 bases in between. The CDR3 is 13 amino acids.

The rearrangement joins TRBV5-6 to TRBJ2-5; 8 bases are a match to TRBD1. Germline CDR1 SGHDT, CDR2 YYEEEE. The CDR3 loop spans 13 amino acids. With V trimmed by 4 bases and J by 5 bases, 4 bases remained unmatched. CDR3 nucleotide sequence: TGTGCCAGCAGCCCGGACAGGGCGGAGACCCAGTACTTC. Its translation is CASSPDRAETQYF.

This sequence joins TRBV6-6 and TRBJ2-5; D is possibly TRBD2 (6 bases). TRBJ2-7 explains the end of the DNA better; the J call may be wrong. CDR1 is MNHNY, CDR2 SVGAGI, per germline (reference sequence). The CDR3 is 15 amino acids. CDR3 region: CASSRGTPSSYEQYF. CDR3 DNA: TGTGCCAGCAGTCGCGGGACTCCCAGCTCCTACGAGCAGTACTTC.

The chain is built from TRBV5-4 and TRBJ2-1; D is ambiguous. CDR3 length: 17 amino acids. The germline V and J ends were trimmed by 4 bases and 0 bases, with 17 bases remaining between them. Per germline, CDR1 SGHNT and CDR2 YYREEE (reference sequence). CDR3 nucleotides: TGTGCCAGCAGCCCATCGGTAACGAGAGACTCCTACAATGAGCAGTTCTTC. Translated: CASSPSVTRDSYNEQFF.

V usage is TRBV2 and J usage is TRBJ2-6; 8 nucleotides line up with TRBD1. This CDR3 is 16 amino acids long. The germline gives CDR1 SNHLY, CDR2 FYNNEI. Unmatched junction bases numbered 7, after V lost 7 bases and J lost 2 bases. This CDR3 is CASTQPGGTGANVLTF. The CDR3 coding sequence is TGTGCCAGCACTCAACCAGGGGGCACTGGGGCCAACGTCCTGACTTTC.

This rearrangement joins TRBV28 to TRBJ2-1, with 9 bases fitting TRBD2. This CDR3 has 14 residues. Germline V gene lookup returns CDR1 MDHEN and CDR2 SYDVKM. Trimming removed 10 bases from V and 0 bases from J; junction bases left unmatched: 4. The CDR3 loop reads CAILAGVSYNEQFF. The CDR3 DNA reads TGTGCCATCTTAGCGGGGGTCTCCTACAATGAGCAGTTCTTC. The full variable domain, in which reference TRBV28 and TRBJ2-1 provide the parts outside the CDR3, is DVKVTQSSRYLVKRTGEKVFLECVQDMDHENMFWYRQDPGLGLRLIYFSYDVKMKEKGDIPEGYSVSREKKERFSLILESASTNQTSMYLCAILAGVSYNEQFFGPGTRLTVL.

The chain is built from TRBV4-1 and TRBJ2-1, with 8 bases identical to TRBD2. This CDR3 spans 15 amino acids. Unmatched junction bases numbered 6, after V lost 3 bases and J lost 5 bases. The germline CDR1 and CDR2 sequences are MGHRA and YSYEKL. The CDR3 DNA follows: TGCGCCAGCAGCCAGGCGGGACTAGTTCACAATGAGCAGTTCTTC. As protein: CASSQAGLVHNEQFF.

The chain links TRBV5-1 to TRBJ1-3; the match to TRBD1 covers 10 bases. The J segment lost 7 bases and the V segment lost 4 bases, leaving 8 bases of the junction unmatched. From germline, CDR1 is SGHRS and CDR2 YFSETQ. CDR3 length: 15 amino acids. CDR3: CASSVGTGAHNTIYF. The CDR3 region has the DNA TGCGCCAGCAGCGTGGGGACAGGGGCTCATAACACCATATATTTT.

This rearrangement joins TRBV19 to TRBJ1-4; the match to TRBD1 covers 9 bases. Germline CDR1 and CDR2: LNHDA and SQIVND (reference sequence). The CDR3 runs 14 residues. The J segment lost 6 bases and the V segment lost 5 bases, leaving 4 bases of the junction unmatched. This CDR3 is CASSYTGGDEKLFF. The CDR3 nucleotides read TGTGCCAGTAGTTATACAGGGGGCGATGAAAAACTGTTTTTT.

The rearrangement joins TRBV2 to TRBJ2-2; no firm D call. Trimming cost V 4 bases and J 3 bases, with 6 bases left between them. The germline gives CDR1 SNHLY, CDR2 FYNNEI. The CDR3 consists of 13 residues. This chain's CDR3 is CASSGGDTGELFF. CDR3 nucleotides: TGTGCCAGCAGTGGAGGTGACACCGGGGAGCTGTTTTTT.

J is TRBJ2-5 and V is TRBV9, with D tentatively TRBD2 (7 bases). V dropped 2 bases and J dropped 5 bases, with 13 bases sitting between them. Germline V gives CDR1 SGDLS, CDR2 YYNGEE. The CDR3 spans 14 residues. The CDR3 loop reads CASSVGGAGETQYF. The CDR3 bases are TGTGCCAGCAGCGTGGGGGGGGCCGGGGAGACCCAGTACTTC.

The chain combines TRBV5-1 with TRBJ2-2; TRBD2 is a possible D gene (5 bases). V lost 4 bases and J 4 bases, leaving 11 bases between the germline ends. The CDR3 totals 14 residues. Germline loops: CDR1 SGHRS, CDR2 YFSETQ. The CDR3 coding sequence is TGCGCCAGCAGCGCAGGACTTGTCACCGGGGAGCTGTTTTTT. It encodes CASSAGLVTGELFF.

V gene TRBV6-4 combines with J gene TRBJ1-1; no definite D call. The V and J ends lost 7 bases and 7 bases respectively, with 16 bases between them. The CDR3 loop spans 13 amino acids. CDR1 is MRHNA and CDR2 is SNTAGT in the germline V gene. This CDR3 is CASKPEVRGEAFF. The CDR3 DNA follows: TGTGCCAGCAAACCCGAGGTTCGGGGTGAAGCTTTCTTT.

This rearrangement joins TRBV5-6 to TRBJ1-4; TRBD1 agrees at 7 bases. The CDR3 is 17 amino acids. Looked up from germline, CDR1 is SGHDT and CDR2 is YYEEEE. V lost 1 base to trimming and J lost 4 bases; unmatched junction nucleotides: 10. The CDR3 reads CASSLRGQLYVNEKLFF. CDR3 sequence (DNA): TGTGCCAGCAGCTTGAGGGGACAGCTTTATGTTAATGAAAAACTGTTTTTT.

The chain has TRBV7-8 and TRBJ1-2; D unresolved. The CDR3 consists of 13 residues. Germline V CDR1 and CDR2: SGHVS, FQNEAQ. Between the trimmed V and J ends, which lost 1 base and 2 bases, there was a span of 5 bases. The CDR3 coding sequence is TGTGCCAGCAGCTTAGACGAGAACTATGGCTACACCTTC. It is translated as CASSLDENYGYTF.

The chain is built from TRBV25-1 and TRBJ1-6, with 8 positions matching TRBD1. The V segment lost 1 base and the J segment 10 bases; nucleotides outside the gene matches: 6. CDR1 and CDR2 (germline): MGHDK, SYGVNS. There are 15 residues in the CDR3. CDR3 in DNA: TGTGCCAGCAGTGAATTTACAGGGGGTTTCTCACCCCTCCACTTT. Its translation is CASSEFTGGFSPLHF.

The chain's CDR3 is CASSPVAWTLVNQPQHF. The CDR3 DNA follows: TGTGCCAGCAGCCCGGTAGCGTGGACCCTCGTGAATCAGCCCCAGCATTTT. The rearrangement uses TRBV2 and TRBJ1-5; D is unresolved. In germline, CDR1 is SNHLY, CDR2 FYNNEI. The CDR3 loop spans 17 amino acids. The ends were cut back, 6 bases at V and 4 bases at J, with 22 bases in the middle.